Described below is a single TCR beta chain sequence and its context. This sample was taken from a study of blood T cell repertoires in COVID-19. Across the study: Samples came from the United States, Italy and Spain, spanning acute and convalescent COVID-19. The cDNA or gDNA used as material had been derived from T cells, B-cell-depleted T cells, or PBMCs.

Seattle patients were enrolled during active infection and followed longitudinally. Authors' processing steps: Nucleated cell number was recorded as an estimate derived from reference gene primer amplification. The data were produced by immunoSEQ multiplex PCR, yet TCRdb's version contains in-frame clones alone and is incomplete. That table supplies the V and J calls and clone size; D and trimming were determined from the DNA. The table lists fewer than 450,000 clones, about 91% of them singletons. Sequenced material: peripheral blood. The receptor was isolated from a woman between 45 and 65 years old with COVID-19, enrolled during active disease.

CDR3 loop: CASSFTGTSYNEQFF. CDR3 DNA: TGTGCCAGCAGCTTTACCGGGACAAGTTACAATGAGCAGTTCTTC. The J gene is TRBJ2-1, the V gene TRBV12-1; the table assigns TRBD1, which was not confirmed against the DNA. TRBV12-1 is a recognized pseudogene. The CDR3 covers 15 residues.